These T cell receptor beta chains were read from a single sample in a study of blood T cell repertoires in COVID-19. The data were produced by immunoSEQ multiplex PCR, yet TCRdb's version contains in-frame clones alone and is incomplete. The table has 250,000 or so clones, around four fifths seen once. Sequencing input: peripheral blood. These receptors all stem from a man aged 55 to 70 with acute or convalescent COVID-19. The conserved cysteine and the conserved F or W are not part of the CDR3 here. Only some rows state a clone size, as once, few, many or a class for expanded clones.

clone size: -
V gene: TRBV6-5
J gene: TRBJ2-7
CDR3 protein: ASNTVRGGHREQY

clone size: once
V gene: TRBV2
J gene: TRBJ1-4
CDR3 protein: ASSVSRNNEKLF

clone size: -
V gene: TRBV19
J gene: TRBJ1-2
CDR3 protein: ASSPDTDSPGYT

clone size: -
V gene: TRBV6-1
J gene: TRBJ1-5
CDR3 protein: ASSESGTVLNQPQH

clone size: once
V gene: TRBV24-1
J gene: TRBJ2-2
CDR3 protein: ATSDLLAGGPTGELF

clone size: -
V gene: TRBV7-2
J gene: TRBJ2-2
CDR3 protein: ASTSGLAGYRELF

clone size: -
V gene: TRBV7-2
J gene: TRBJ2-2
CDR3 protein: ASSPIRQNTGELF

clone size: -
V gene: TRBV6-5
J gene: TRBJ2-2
CDR3 protein: ASRTSGGVGELF

clone size: -
V gene: TRBV5-8
J gene: TRBJ2-1
CDR3 protein: ASRQGPYNEQF

clone size: -
V gene: TRBV29-1
J gene: TRBJ2-1
CDR3 protein: SAILAGAPPNEQF

clone size: -
V gene: TRBV6-5
J gene: TRBJ2-7
CDR3 protein: ASGTGTYEQY

clone size: few
V gene: TRBV13
J gene: TRBJ1-5
CDR3 protein: ASSLGQGLSNQPQH

clone size: -
V gene: TRBV19
J gene: TRBJ1-1
CDR3 protein: ASSTVRGTEAF

clone size: -
V gene: TRBV28
J gene: TRBJ2-3
CDR3 protein: ASSLVQGLSDTQY

clone size: -
V gene: TRBV10-3
J gene: TRBJ2-7
CDR3 protein: AIAISYEQY

clone size: once
V gene: TRBV19
J gene: TRBJ1-2
CDR3 protein: ASSWDSQSNYGYT

clone size: -
V gene: TRBV5-6
J gene: TRBJ2-1
CDR3 protein: ASSWTSFNEQF

clone size: -
V gene: TRBV6-5
J gene: TRBJ2-3
CDR3 protein: ASRRQGISTDTQY

clone size: -
V gene: TRBV7-3
J gene: TRBJ2-2
CDR3 protein: ASSLQPPGTGDGGELF

clone size: once
V gene: TRBV7-9
J gene: TRBJ2-4
CDR3 protein: ASSLENSGTKNIQY

clone size: -
V gene: TRBV10-3
J gene: TRBJ2-1
CDR3 protein: AISERLAGVQDEQF

clone size: -
V gene: TRBV28
J gene: TRBJ1-5
CDR3 protein: ASSLQGQGSGRSQH

clone size: -
V gene: TRBV6-5
J gene: TRBJ2-6
CDR3 protein: ASSYSFRSGANVLT

clone size: -
V gene: TRBV11-2
J gene: TRBJ2-1
CDR3 protein: ASSSGRRFYNEQF

clone size: -
V gene: TRBV7-9
J gene: TRBJ2-7
CDR3 protein: ASSLGQGLHEQY

clone size: -
V gene: TRBV29-1
J gene: TRBJ2-1
CDR3 protein: STRALAQTYNEQF

clone size: -
V gene: TRBV9
J gene: TRBJ2-3
CDR3 protein: ASSVESGGTGDTQY

clone size: few
V gene: TRBV5-1
J gene: TRBJ2-2
CDR3 protein: ASSLAVTGGNTGELF

clone size: -
V gene: TRBV28
J gene: TRBJ2-3
CDR3 protein: ASNRQPTSTDTQY

clone size: -
V gene: TRBV6-5
J gene: TRBJ2-1
CDR3 protein: ASSYLGGGDYDEQF

clone size: -
V gene: TRBV5-1
J gene: TRBJ1-1
CDR3 protein: ASSLAILNTEAF

clone size: -
V gene: TRBV14
J gene: TRBJ2-6
CDR3 protein: ASSRQGADWANVLT

clone size: -
V gene: TRBV5-6
J gene: TRBJ2-2
CDR3 protein: ASSRTPTNTGELF

clone size: -
V gene: TRBV9
J gene: TRBJ2-1
CDR3 protein: ASSFRQGSDEQF

clone size: -
V gene: TRBV7-2
J gene: TRBJ2-5
CDR3 protein: ASSLVGQGALQETQY

clone size: once
V gene: TRBV4-1
J gene: TRBJ2-7
CDR3 protein: ASSQEAQSYEQY

clone size: -
V gene: TRBV3-1/TRBV3-2
J gene: TRBJ2-3
CDR3 protein: ASSRERGSGGDTQY

clone size: -
V gene: TRBV13
J gene: TRBJ2-5
CDR3 protein: ASKMAGTSAQETQY

clone size: -
V gene: TRBV24-1
J gene: TRBJ2-5
CDR3 protein: ATSDLQGRTQY

clone size: few
V gene: TRBV27
J gene: TRBJ1-4
CDR3 protein: ASSLQVGSEKLF

clone size: -
V gene: TRBV5-4
J gene: TRBJ1-4
CDR3 protein: ASSLGYRNEKLF

clone size: once
V gene: TRBV6-5
J gene: TRBJ2-7
CDR3 protein: ASRLDRVYEQY

clone size: -
V gene: TRBV3-1/TRBV3-2
J gene: TRBJ2-7
CDR3 protein: ASSQASSGGYEQY

clone size: -
V gene: TRBV5-1
J gene: TRBJ2-1
CDR3 protein: ASSLGDRAYNEQF

clone size: -
V gene: TRBV9
J gene: TRBJ2-7
CDR3 protein: ASSALRDRMYEQY

clone size: -
V gene: TRBV5-1
J gene: TRBJ2-3
CDR3 protein: ASSLGGTGGQDTQY